This T cell receptor beta chain was retrieved from a study of OX40 agonist ivuxolimab in advanced cancers. As for the study in general: At 0.01 to 10 mg/kg, ivuxolimab was administered intravenously to patients every 2 weeks. Prior anti-PD-1, anti-PD-L1 or anti-CTLA-4 therapy was allowed; around 40% had some.

Of note for this clone: Antigen specificity is unknown.

The timepoints at which blood was sampled were baseline, cycle 4 day 1, and cycle 7 day 1. Sequenced by immunoSEQ multiplex PCR; TCRdb stores in-frame clones only, minus some. This sample has 65,000 to 95,000 clones, with about 84% found just once. The CDR3 has 14 residues. The V gene's germline CDR1 is GTSNPN and CDR2 SVGIG (reference sequence). The germline V and J ends were trimmed by 2 bases and 9 bases, with 17 bases remaining between them. Findings of the study overall: In the 0.1-3.0 mg/kg groups, partial responders showed among the lowest expansion.

The chain links TRBV30 to TRBJ2-1, with D possibly matching TRBD2 (7 bases). Sequencing was performed on CD4+ or CD8+ T cells sorted from blood, taken in a trial of the OX40 agonist ivuxolimab. This TCR was recovered from an adult with an advanced solid tumor such as melanoma, head and neck, liver or kidney cancer. CDR3 nucleotide sequence: TGTGCCTGGAGTACAAGGGGGGGGTCGGGTGAGCAGTTCTTC. Amino acid sequence: CAWSTRGGSGEQFF. The entire variable domain, with the rest obtained from reference TRBV30 and TRBJ2-1, is as follows: SQTIHQWPATLVQPVGSPLSLECTVEGTSNPNLYWYRQAAGRGLQLLFYSVGIGQISSEVPQNLSASRPQDRQFILSSKKLLLSDSGFYLCAWSTRGGSGEQFFGPGTRLTVL.